This T cell receptor (beta chain) was captured by sequencing in a study of shared clonotypes between healthy human individuals. General observations from the study: Shared across a handful of donors were around 5% of the naive CD4 clonotypes.

CD45RO-negative, CCR7-positively selected cells formed the naive CD8 fraction, excluding terminally differentiated effector memory CD45RA+ cells. Adult donors, all healthy and HIV-negative, had no recent acute infections or vaccinations. Each sample came from a Caucasian adult donor living in Nashville, Tennessee. CDR1 is SGHNT and CDR2 is YYREEE in the germline V gene (reference sequence). This CDR3 region has 14 residues. Trimming took 4 bases from V and 5 from J, leaving 15 bases between them. This clone was counted a single time. The antigen is undetermined. Template for every sorted-subset replicate PCR totaled around 200 ng DNA, some 30,000 T cell genomes. Repertoires were generated with immunoSEQ multiplex PCR, while TCRdb's copy carries only in-frame clones and drops some. The data contain millions of clones, about 95% of them singletons.

Material: naive CD8+ T cells sorted from blood. The V gene is TRBV5-4, the J gene TRBJ1-2, with D possibly TRBD1 on 6 matching bases. The clonotype was recovered from a young man in good health. CDR3 amino acids: CASSGQDSTYGYTF. CDR3 bases: TGTGCCAGCAGCGGCCAGGACAGTACTTATGGCTACACCTTC.